This T cell receptor (beta chain) derives from a study of T cells in Graves' hyperthyroidism and ophthalmopathy. TCR beta CDR3 regions were amplified from RNA transcripts. Initially, a first-round RT-PCR of the TCR CDR3 employed the HTBI primer set. MiXCR was run by TCRdb on the multiplex PCR reads, yielding one entry per CDR3 protein. This sample has 300,000 to 400,000 distinct CDR3 sequences; roughly a fifth occur once, and the top ten carry 50%. With V trimmed by 6 bases and J by 7 bases, 6 bases remained unmatched. The CDR3 has 15 amino acids. CDR1 and CDR2 (germline): SGHVS, FQNEAQ. This clonotype was seen more than once but under ten times.

The sequenced sample was blood. The chain joins TRBV7-8 to TRBJ2-3, with 14 nucleotides matching TRBD2. This sequence originates from a woman in her fifties or sixties with Graves' hyperthyroidism. The CDR3, as DNA: TGTGCCAGCAGTGGGACTAGCGGGAGTATAAATACGCAGTATTTT. Translation: CASSGTSGSINTQYF.